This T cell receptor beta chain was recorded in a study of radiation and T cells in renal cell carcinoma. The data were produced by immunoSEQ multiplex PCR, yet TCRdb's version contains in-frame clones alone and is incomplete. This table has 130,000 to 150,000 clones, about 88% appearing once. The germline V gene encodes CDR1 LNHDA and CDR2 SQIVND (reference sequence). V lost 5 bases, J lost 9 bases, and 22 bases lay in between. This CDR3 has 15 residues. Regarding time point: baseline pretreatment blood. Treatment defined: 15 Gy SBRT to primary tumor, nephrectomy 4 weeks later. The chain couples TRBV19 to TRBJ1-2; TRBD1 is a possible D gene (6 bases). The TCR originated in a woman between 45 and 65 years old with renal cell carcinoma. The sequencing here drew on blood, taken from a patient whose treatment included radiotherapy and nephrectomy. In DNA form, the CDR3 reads TGTGCCAGTAGTCCTCCCGCCACAGGGCTTATCAGCTACACCTTC. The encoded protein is CASSPPATGLISYTF.